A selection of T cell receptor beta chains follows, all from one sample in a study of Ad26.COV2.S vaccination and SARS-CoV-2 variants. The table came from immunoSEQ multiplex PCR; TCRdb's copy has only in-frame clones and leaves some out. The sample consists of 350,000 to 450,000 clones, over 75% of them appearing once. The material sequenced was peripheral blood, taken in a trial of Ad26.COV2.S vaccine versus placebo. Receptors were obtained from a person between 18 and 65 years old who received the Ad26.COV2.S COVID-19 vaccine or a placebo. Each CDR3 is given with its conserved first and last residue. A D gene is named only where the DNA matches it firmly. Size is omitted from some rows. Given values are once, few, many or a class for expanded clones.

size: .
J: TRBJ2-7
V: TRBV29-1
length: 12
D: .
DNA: TGCAGCGCCCGGACAGCTGGCTACGAGCAGTACTTC
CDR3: CSARTAGYEQYF

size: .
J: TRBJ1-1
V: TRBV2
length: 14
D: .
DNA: TGTGCCAGCAGTGTGGGGCAGTTGAACACTGAAGCTTTCTTT
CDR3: CASSVGQLNTEAFF

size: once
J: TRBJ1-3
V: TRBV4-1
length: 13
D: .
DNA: TGCGCCAGCAGCCAAGATGGGGGGGACATTGTATATTTT
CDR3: CASSQDGGDIVYF

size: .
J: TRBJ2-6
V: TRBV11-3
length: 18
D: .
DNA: TGTGCCAGCAGCCGATCACAGGGTCTGATGGTTGGGGCCAACGTCCTGACTTTC
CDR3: CASSRSQGLMVGANVLTF

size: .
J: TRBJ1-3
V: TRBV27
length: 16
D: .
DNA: TGTGCCAGCAGTACCCTCGGCGGGGTCTATGGAAACACCATATATTTT
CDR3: CASSTLGGVYGNTIYF

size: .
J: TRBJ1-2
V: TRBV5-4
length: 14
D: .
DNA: TGTGCCAGCAGCTTGGCTGGGTCTAACTATGGCTACACCTTC
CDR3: CASSLAGSNYGYTF

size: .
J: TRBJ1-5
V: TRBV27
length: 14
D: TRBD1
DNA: TGTGCCAGCAGTTCCGGACAGGATTGGATCCCCCAGCATTTT
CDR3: CASSSGQDWIPQHF

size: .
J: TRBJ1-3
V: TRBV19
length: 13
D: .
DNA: TGTGCCAGTAGTACGAACCCTGGAAACACCATATATTTT
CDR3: CASSTNPGNTIYF

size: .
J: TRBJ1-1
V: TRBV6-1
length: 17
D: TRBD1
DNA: TGTGCCAGCAGTGGCTACAGGGGGCTAATGGGTAGCACTGAAGCTTTCTTT
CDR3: CASSGYRGLMGSTEAFF

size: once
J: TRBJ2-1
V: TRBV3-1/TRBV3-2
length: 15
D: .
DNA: TGTGCCAGCAGAGTACAGGGGGGACTAGACAATGAGCAGTTCTTC
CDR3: CASRVQGGLDNEQFF

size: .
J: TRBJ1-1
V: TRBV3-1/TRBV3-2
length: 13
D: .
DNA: TGTGCCAGCAGCCAAGATGAGGCAGCTGAAGCTTTCTTT
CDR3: CASSQDEAAEAFF

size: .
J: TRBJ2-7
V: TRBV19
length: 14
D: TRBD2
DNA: TGTGCCAGTAGTATTAGCGGGGAAGTCGGCGAGCAGTACTTC
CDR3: CASSISGEVGEQYF

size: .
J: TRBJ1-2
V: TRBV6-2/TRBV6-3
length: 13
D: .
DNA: TGTGCCAGCAGTTACCTGCCAGGCTATGGCTACACCTTC
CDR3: CASSYLPGYGYTF

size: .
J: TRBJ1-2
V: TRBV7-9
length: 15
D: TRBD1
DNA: TGTGCCAGCAGCTTAGGAGGACAGGGGGCTAATGGCTACACCTTC
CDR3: CASSLGGQGANGYTF

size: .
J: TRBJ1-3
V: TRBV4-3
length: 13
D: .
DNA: TGCGCCAGCAGCCCGTCTGGCGGAAACACCATATATTTT
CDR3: CASSPSGGNTIYF

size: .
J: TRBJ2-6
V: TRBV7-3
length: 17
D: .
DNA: TGTGCCAGCAGCCGTTCCGGGGCCACCTCTGGGGCCAACGTCCTGACTTTC
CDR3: CASSRSGATSGANVLTF

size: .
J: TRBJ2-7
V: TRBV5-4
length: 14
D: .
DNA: TGTGCCAGCAACCCTGGGGCGCCATCCCACGAGCAGTACTTC
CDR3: CASNPGAPSHEQYF

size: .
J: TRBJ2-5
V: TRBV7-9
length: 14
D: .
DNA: TGTGCCAGCAGCTTCGGCAGTTGGGGGGAGACCCAGTACTTC
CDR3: CASSFGSWGETQYF

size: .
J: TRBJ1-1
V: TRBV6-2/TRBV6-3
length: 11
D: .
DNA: TGTGCCAGCAGTTACGGCTTGAAGCTTTTCTTT
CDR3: CASSYGLKLFF

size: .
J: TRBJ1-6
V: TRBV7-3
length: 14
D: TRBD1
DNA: TGTGCCAGCAGCTCGACAGGGGGGAATTCACCCCTCCACTTT
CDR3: CASSSTGGNSPLHF

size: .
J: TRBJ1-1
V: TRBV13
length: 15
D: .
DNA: TGTGCCAGCAGCAAAAACAGTGGGCTTTACACTGAAGCTTTCTTT
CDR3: CASSKNSGLYTEAFF